Described below is a single T cell receptor beta chain sequence and its context. Its cognate antigen is unknown. A much more abundant neighbour one base away suggests this may be a read error. The sample originates from a study of T cells after yellow fever vaccination. The authors made TCR cDNA by 5'RACE template switching, adding a universal primer site and UMIs. TCRdb called the 5' RACE reads again in MiXCR, with one record for every CDR3 protein. The table has about 350,000 distinct CDR3 sequences, approximately 8% seen once; the top ten hold roughly a sixth. The germline gives CDR1 SGHVS, CDR2 FNYEAQ. This CDR3 contains 15 residues. Broader study findings: CD4 and CD8 compartments shared a small share of clonotypes, likely from convergent recombination.

The receptor was derived from a young man who received the YFV17D yellow fever vaccine. The V call is TRBV7-6, the J call TRBJ2-1; a weak D match, TRBD1 (6 bases). Here the sequenced sample was PBMCs, taken about 41 days after the first yellow fever vaccination. CDR3 loop: CANSLEDGRGHEQFF. DNA of the CDR3: TGTGCCAACAGCTTAGAGGATGGCAGGGGACATGAGCAGTTCTTC.